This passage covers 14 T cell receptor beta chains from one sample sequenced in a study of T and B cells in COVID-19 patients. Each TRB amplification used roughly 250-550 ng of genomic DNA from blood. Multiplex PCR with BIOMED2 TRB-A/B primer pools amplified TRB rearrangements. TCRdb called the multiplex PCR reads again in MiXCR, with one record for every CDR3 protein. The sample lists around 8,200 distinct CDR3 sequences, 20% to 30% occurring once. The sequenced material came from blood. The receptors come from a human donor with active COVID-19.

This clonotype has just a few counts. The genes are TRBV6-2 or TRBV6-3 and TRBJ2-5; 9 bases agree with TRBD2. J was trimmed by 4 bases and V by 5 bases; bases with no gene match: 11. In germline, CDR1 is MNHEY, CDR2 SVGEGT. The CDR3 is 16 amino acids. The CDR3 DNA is TGTGCCAGCAGTCCCTTGGCGGGGGGGGACCGAGAGACCCAGTACTTC. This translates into CASSPLAGGDRETQYF.

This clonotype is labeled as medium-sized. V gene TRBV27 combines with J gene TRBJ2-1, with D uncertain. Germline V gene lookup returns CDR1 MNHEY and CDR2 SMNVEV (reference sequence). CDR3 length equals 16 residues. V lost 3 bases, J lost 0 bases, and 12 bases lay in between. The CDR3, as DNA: TGTGCCAGCAGTTTGTCTACCTGGAGCTCCTACAATGAGCAGTTCTTC. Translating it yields CASSLSTWSSYNEQFF.

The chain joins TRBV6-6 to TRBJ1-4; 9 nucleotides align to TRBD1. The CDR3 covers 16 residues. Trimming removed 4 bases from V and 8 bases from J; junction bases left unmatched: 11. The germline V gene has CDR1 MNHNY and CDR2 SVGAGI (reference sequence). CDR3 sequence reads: CASSSRSRDRDEKLFF. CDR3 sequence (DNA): TGTGCCAGCAGTTCCAGGTCCCGGGACAGGGACGAAAAACTGTTTTTT.

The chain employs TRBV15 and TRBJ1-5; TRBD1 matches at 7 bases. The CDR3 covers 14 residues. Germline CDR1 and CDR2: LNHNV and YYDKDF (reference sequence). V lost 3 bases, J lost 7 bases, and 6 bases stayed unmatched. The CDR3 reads CATSRSTGNQPQHF. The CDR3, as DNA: TGTGCCACCAGCAGGTCGACAGGGAACCAGCCCCAGCATTTT.

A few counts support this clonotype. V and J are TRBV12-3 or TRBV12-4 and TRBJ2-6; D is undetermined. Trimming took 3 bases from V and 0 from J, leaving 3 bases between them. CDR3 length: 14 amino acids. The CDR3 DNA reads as TGTGCCAGCAGTTTTACCTCTGGGGCCAACGTCCTGACTTTC. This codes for CASSFTSGANVLTF.

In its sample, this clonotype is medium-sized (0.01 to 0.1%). CDR3 amino acids: CARDQGTDTQYF. The CDR3 DNA follows: TGTGCCCGCGACCAAGGCACAGATACGCAGTATTTT. The V and J genes are TRBV19 and TRBJ2-3; D call uncertain. Between the trimmed V and J ends, which lost 11 bases and 1 base, there was a span of 10 bases. Germline loops: CDR1 LNHDA, CDR2 SQIVND (reference sequence). CDR3 size: 12 residues. The complete variable domain, with remaining parts taken from reference TRBV19 and TRBJ2-3, reads DGGITQSPKYLFRKEGQNVTLSCEQNLNHDAMYWYRQDPGQGLRLIYYSQIVNDFQKGDIAEGYSVSREKKESFPLTVTSAQKNPTAFYLCARDQGTDTQYFGPGTRLTVL.

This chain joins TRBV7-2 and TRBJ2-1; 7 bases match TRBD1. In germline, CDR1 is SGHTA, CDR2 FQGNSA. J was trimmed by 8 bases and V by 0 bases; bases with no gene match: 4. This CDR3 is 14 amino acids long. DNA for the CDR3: TGTGCCAGCAGCTTAGCGACAGGGCCCTATGAGCAGTTCTTC. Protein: CASSLATGPYEQFF.

The CDR3 sequence is CASSEVSGQGVYEQYF. The CDR3 nucleotides are TGTGCCAGCAGTGAAGTATCGGGACAGGGGGTCTACGAGCAGTACTTC. V usage is TRBV6-1 and J usage is TRBJ2-7, with 11 bases aligning to TRBD1. This CDR3 spans 16 amino acids. V shed 1 base and J 3 bases; nucleotides not matched to a gene: 5. Germline CDR1 reads MNHNS; CDR2 reads SASEGT.

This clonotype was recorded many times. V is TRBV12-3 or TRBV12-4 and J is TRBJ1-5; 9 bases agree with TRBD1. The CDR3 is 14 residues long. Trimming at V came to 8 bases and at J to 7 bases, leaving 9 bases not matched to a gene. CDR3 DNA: TGTGCCAGCTCCTCCGGGACAGGGATCCAGCCCCAGCATTTT. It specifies CASSSGTGIQPQHF.

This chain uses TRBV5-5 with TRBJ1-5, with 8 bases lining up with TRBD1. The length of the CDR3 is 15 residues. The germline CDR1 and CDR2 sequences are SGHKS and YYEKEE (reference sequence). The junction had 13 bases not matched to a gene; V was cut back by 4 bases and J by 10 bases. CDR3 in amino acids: CASSKDRASVYPQHF. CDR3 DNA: TGTGCCAGCAGCAAGGACAGGGCATCGGTTTACCCCCAGCATTTT.

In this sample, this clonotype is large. Here the CDR3 DNA reads TGTGCCAGCAAACTCTTGACCGGGGGGGCCAAAAACATTCAGTACTTC. Encoded protein: CASKLLTGGAKNIQYF. V usage is TRBV27 and J usage is TRBJ2-4; 7 bases line up with TRBD2. Germline assignment: CDR1 MNHEY and CDR2 SMNVEV (reference sequence). The J segment lost 1 base and the V segment lost 7 bases, leaving 10 bases of the junction unmatched. The CDR3 is 16 amino acids.

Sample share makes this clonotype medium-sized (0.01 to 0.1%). The DNA of the CDR3 is TGTGCCAGCAGTATATTGGGAGCGAACAATGAGCAGTTCTTC. Amino acids: CASSILGANNEQFF. J is TRBJ2-1 and V is TRBV27; D is perhaps TRBD2 (5 bases). The CDR3 consists of 14 residues. CDR1 is MNHEY and CDR2 is SMNVEV in the germline V gene (reference sequence). Trimming took off 5 bases at V and 5 bases at J, with 13 bases between the two ends.

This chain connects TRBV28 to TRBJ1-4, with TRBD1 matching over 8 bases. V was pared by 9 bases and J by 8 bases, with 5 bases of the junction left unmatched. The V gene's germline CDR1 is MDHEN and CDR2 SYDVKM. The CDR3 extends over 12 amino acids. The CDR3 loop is CASDRGREKLFF. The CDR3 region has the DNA TGTGCCAGTGACAGGGGCAGGGAAAAACTGTTTTTT.

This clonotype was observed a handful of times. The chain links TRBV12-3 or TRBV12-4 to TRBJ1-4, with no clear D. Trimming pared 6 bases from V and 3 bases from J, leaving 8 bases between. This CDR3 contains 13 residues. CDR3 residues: CASRGRANEKLFF. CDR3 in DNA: TGTGCCAGCAGAGGACGCGCTAATGAAAAACTGTTTTTT.